This TCR beta chain is drawn from a study of shared clonotypes between healthy human individuals. With V trimmed by 3 bases and J by 6 bases, 9 bases remained unmatched. CDR3 length: 17 residues. Germline V gives CDR1 SGHVS, CDR2 FNYEAQ. Clones were read by immunoSEQ multiplex PCR, and TCRdb kept only the in-frame ones, dropping some. In the table there are over a million clones, approximately 97% of which are singletons. The specimen sequenced was naive CD4+ T cells sorted from blood. Stated subset: CD45RA+ positively selected. The V call is TRBV7-6, the J call TRBJ2-2; 11 nucleotides line up with TRBD2. This receptor was identified in a man aged 30-40 years in good health. The CDR3 spells CASSLGLAVLSPGELFF. The DNA for the CDR3 is TGTGCCAGCAGCTTGGGACTAGCGGTCCTATCCCCCGGGGAGCTGTTTTTT.